This passage covers 27 T cell receptor beta chains from one sample sequenced in a study of shared clonotypes between healthy human individuals. Sequencing used immunoSEQ multiplex PCR; TCRdb keeps in-frame clones, though not all of them. The sample lists 2 million to 3 million clones, 93% seen once, with 0.35% to 0.45% in the top ten. The sample was naive CD4+ T cells from PBMCs. Subset meaning: CD45RA+ positively selected. Receptors originate from a man between 18 and 35 years old in good health. Some clones in this sample may be carry-over from other donors' samples.

This clone turned up a few times. This rearrangement joins TRBV10-3 to TRBJ1-1; D unresolved. V was cut by 6 bases and J by 1 base, with 9 bases left in between. The CDR3 runs 13 residues. CDR1 and CDR2 from the germline V gene are ENHRY and SYGVKD. In nucleotides, the CDR3 is TGTGCCATCAGGGCTATCGGGAACACTGAAGCTTTCTTT. Protein: CAIRAIGNTEAFF.

This rearrangement joins TRBV6-1 to TRBJ2-7; 12 positions agree with TRBD2. J lost 0 bases, V lost 4 bases, and 4 bases had no gene match. CDR3 length: 16 residues. Germline lookup yields CDR1 MNHNS and CDR2 SASEGT. CDR3: CASSVGLAGLSYEQYF. The CDR3 nucleotides are TGTGCCAGCAGTGTTGGACTAGCGGGACTCTCCTACGAGCAGTACTTC.

In this sample, this clone turned up once. V is TRBV29-1 and J is TRBJ2-5; either TRBD1 or TRBD2 may supply D (5 bases each). The J call may be incorrect, as the DNA end agrees better with TRBJ2-7. Germline CDR1 SQVTM, CDR2 ANQGSEA. The length of the CDR3 is 13 residues. The CDR3 sequence is CSVVQGPSYEQYF. DNA for the CDR3: TGCAGCGTTGTGCAGGGACCATCCTACGAGCAGTACTTC.

The chain uses TRBV7-2 and TRBJ2-2; TRBD1 might be the D (6 bases). CDR1 and CDR2 from the germline V gene are SGHTA and FQGNSA. The ends were cut back, 5 bases at V and 3 bases at J, with 10 bases in the middle. The CDR3 has 14 amino acids. The CDR3 region has the DNA TGTGCCAGCAGCACCAGGGGAGACACCGGGGAGCTGTTTTTT. Residues: CASSTRGDTGELFF. The full variable domain, with the rest looked up from reference TRBV7-2 and TRBJ2-2, is GAGVSQSPSNKVTEKGKDVELRCDPISGHTALYWYRQSLGQGLEFLIYFQGNSAPDKSGLPSDRFSAERTGGSVSTLTIQRTQQEDSAVYLCASSTRGDTGELFFGEGSRLTVL.

On this clone: Distinct nucleotide sequences in the sample also encode this CDR3. Here the CDR3 reads CASRREGNYGYTF. CDR3 DNA: TGTGCCTCCCGCCGGGAGGGCAACTATGGCTACACCTTC. The rearrangement joins TRBV6-6 to TRBJ1-2; D call uncertain. The germline V gene has CDR1 MNHNY and CDR2 SVGAGI (reference sequence). The CDR3 sequence is 13 residues long. Trimming removed 11 bases at V and 2 bases at J, with 15 bases between.

The V gene is TRBV29-1, the J gene TRBJ2-1, with a possible D match to TRBD2 (6 bases). V gave up 5 bases and J gave up 0 bases, with 20 bases separating them. This CDR3 contains 17 residues. The germline V gene has CDR1 SQVTM and CDR2 ANQGSEA. The CDR3 region is CSVHSGRRAISYNEQFF. The CDR3 region has the DNA TGCAGCGTTCATTCAGGGAGGCGTGCAATCTCCTACAATGAGCAGTTCTTC.

This chain uses TRBV6-5 with TRBJ2-2; D gene ambiguous. The ends were cut back, 2 bases at V and 9 bases at J, with 13 bases in the middle. Germline V gives CDR1 MNHEY, CDR2 SVGAGI. The CDR3 covers 14 residues. Written as DNA, the CDR3 is TGTGCCAGCAGTTACCGTCCTAGAGTCTGGGAGCTGTTTTTT. This encodes CASSYRPRVWELFF.

This chain connects TRBV28 to TRBJ1-4; tentative D call: TRBD1 (6 bases). This CDR3 contains 15 residues. CDR1 MDHEN and CDR2 SYDVKM come from the germline V gene. Trimming removed 2 bases from V and 7 bases from J, with 14 bases in between. This CDR3 reads CASSLGGGVGEKLFF. CDR3 DNA sequence: TGTGCCAGCAGTTTAGGGGGGGGCGTGGGTGAAAAACTGTTTTTT. The full variable domain, with the rest looked up from reference TRBV28 and TRBJ1-4, is DVKVTQSSRYLVKRTGEKVFLECVQDMDHENMFWYRQDPGLGLRLIYFSYDVKMKEKGDIPEGYSVSREKKERFSLILESASTNQTSMYLCASSLGGGVGEKLFFGSGTQLSVL.

This chain uses TRBV18 with TRBJ1-4; the D gene is possibly TRBD1 (5 bases). The V end was cut by 8 bases, the J end by 8 bases, with 18 bases between. Germline values: CDR1 KGHSH, CDR2 LQKENI. The CDR3 totals 14 residues. The CDR3 is CASGPFGTGEKLFF. Written as DNA, the CDR3 is TGTGCCAGCGGCCCTTTTGGGACCGGCGAAAAACTGTTTTTT.

This chain joins TRBV6-6 and TRBJ1-1; 12 nucleotides match TRBD1. Trimming removed 7 bases from V and 6 bases from J; junction bases left unmatched: 9. CDR1 and CDR2 from the germline V gene are MNHNY and SVGAGI (reference sequence). The CDR3 runs to 15 residues. DNA for the CDR3: TGTGCCAGCACGGGACAGGGGGCGCGTAGGGCTGAAGCTTTCTTT. Encoded protein: CASTGQGARRAEAFF.

CDR3 bases: TGTGCCAGCAAGGGGCCCTACTCCTACAATGAGCAGTTCTTC. Amino acid sequence: CASKGPYSYNEQFF. The rearrangement links TRBV6-5 to TRBJ2-1; D is perhaps TRBD1 (5 bases). Trimming removed 7 bases from V and 0 bases from J, with 10 bases in between. The CDR3 has 14 amino acids. Germline-derived CDR1 and CDR2 are MNHEY and SVGAGI.

This clone is a singleton in its sample. This rearrangement joins TRBV10-3 to TRBJ1-5, with 8 bases lining up with TRBD1. Germline V gene data show CDR1 as ENHRY and CDR2 as SYGVKD. J gave up 3 bases and V 5 bases, and 6 bases lay outside the gene matches. This CDR3 has 15 residues. CDR3: CAISSGQALNQPQHF. The CDR3 nucleotides are TGTGCCATCAGTTCGGGACAGGCCCTCAATCAGCCCCAGCATTTT.

This chain connects TRBV28 to TRBJ1-1, with TRBD1 as a possible D gene (5 bases). The length of the CDR3 is 14 residues. V dropped 6 bases and J dropped 4 bases, with 15 bases sitting between them. Germline V gene sequence: CDR1 MDHEN, CDR2 SYDVKM. In DNA, the CDR3 is TGTGCCAGCAGCCCCCTGGGACCGTCCACTGAAGCTTTCTTT. Its protein product is CASSPLGPSTEAFF.

The chain couples TRBV5-8 to TRBJ1-1; D gene uncertain. This CDR3 has 13 residues. CDR1 SGHTS and CDR2 YDEGEE come from the germline V gene. V was pared by 1 base and J by 5 bases, with 9 bases between. The DNA for the CDR3 is TGTGCCAGCAGCTTGCAAAGGAGGACTGAAGCTTTCTTT. Its protein product is CASSLQRRTEAFF.

The rearrangement joins TRBV7-7 to TRBJ2-7; TRBD2 agrees at 10 bases. This CDR3 is built from 15 residues. V lost 1 base and J lost 5; bases outside the gene matches: 5. Looked up from germline, CDR1 is SSHAT and CDR2 is FNYEAQ (reference sequence). The CDR3 nucleotides read TGTGCCAGCAGCTTAGGGCTAGCGGGAGTCCACGAGCAGTACTTC. Amino acids: CASSLGLAGVHEQYF.

The chain employs TRBV5-4 and TRBJ1-4, with D unclear. Germline-derived CDR1 and CDR2 are SGHNT and YYREEE (reference sequence). There are 13 residues in the CDR3. Between the trimmed V and J ends, which lost 0 bases and 4 bases, there was a span of 4 bases. The CDR3 bases are TGTGCCAGCAGCTTGGATAATAATGAAAAACTGTTTTTT. This gives the protein CASSLDNNEKLFF.

The chain is built from TRBV28 and TRBJ1-4, with 8 nucleotides matching TRBD1. There are 14 residues in the CDR3. V dropped 5 bases and J dropped 10; count of bases not matched to a gene: 9. The germline V gene encodes CDR1 MDHEN and CDR2 SYDVKM. For the CDR3, the DNA is TGTGCCAGCAGTCCAACAGGGGGGAGTGGAAAACTGTTTTTT. This sequence encodes CASSPTGGSGKLFF.

V and J are TRBV27 and TRBJ2-2; D possibly corresponds to TRBD2 (5 bases). The germline CDR1 and CDR2 sequences are MNHEY and SMNVEV (reference sequence). V was shortened by 6 bases and J by 2 bases, with 13 bases between the two germline ends. The CDR3 covers 15 residues. Here the CDR3 reads CASRKERFNTGELFF. In nucleotides, the CDR3 is TGTGCCAGCAGAAAGGAGCGGTTCAACACCGGGGAGCTGTTTTTT.

This sequence joins TRBV6-5 and TRBJ1-2; D gene uncertain. The germline CDR1 and CDR2 sequences are MNHEY and SVGAGI. The CDR3 sequence is 13 residues long. Trimming stripped 2 bases from V and 8 bases from J, with 12 bases between. As DNA, the CDR3 is TGTGCCAGCAGTTACGAACGGGTTGACGGCTACACCTTC. Amino acids: CASSYERVDGYTF.

The chain uses TRBV2 and TRBJ2-7; no clear D. Germline assignment: CDR1 SNHLY and CDR2 FYNNEI. The ends were cut back, 6 bases at V and 2 bases at J, with 17 bases in the middle. The CDR3 contains 15 residues. CDR3 coding DNA: TGTGCCAGCAGACCCCTCGGCATCCTCCCCTACGAGCAGTACTTC. Encoded protein: CASRPLGILPYEQYF.

The rearrangement uses TRBV2 and TRBJ2-5; D is uncertain. Germline V lookup: CDR1 SNHLY, CDR2 FYNNEI. This CDR3 spans 12 amino acids. V dropped 7 bases and J dropped 4 bases, with 10 bases sitting between them. CDR3 protein: CASIPYGETQYF. CDR3 nucleotide sequence: TGTGCCAGCATCCCGTACGGAGAGACCCAGTACTTC.

The rearrangement joins TRBV18 to TRBJ2-4; D may be TRBD1 (6 bases). Germline-derived CDR1 and CDR2 are KGHSH and LQKENI. There are 15 residues in the CDR3. V was shortened by 5 bases and J by 0 bases, with 11 bases between the two germline ends. The CDR3 loop is CASSIDRSAKNIQYF. Written as DNA, the CDR3 is TGTGCCAGCTCAATCGACAGGTCAGCCAAAAACATTCAGTACTTC.

This clone is a singleton in its sample. The V call is TRBV19, the J call TRBJ2-1, with 10 bases that match TRBD1. Germline CDR1 and CDR2: LNHDA and SQIVND (reference sequence). The CDR3 has 15 residues. Trimming took 6 bases from V and 2 from J; bases not matched to a gene: 4. The CDR3 loop reads CASRAGTGAYNEQFF. The CDR3 DNA reads as TGTGCCAGTAGGGCCGGGACAGGGGCCTACAATGAGCAGTTCTTC.

This chain uses TRBV2 with TRBJ2-1, with 7 positions matching TRBD1. After removal of 6 bases from V and 4 bases from J, the junction contained 3 bases not matched to a gene. The CDR3 runs 13 residues. The germline V gene encodes CDR1 SNHLY and CDR2 FYNNEI. CDR3 in DNA: TGTGCCAGCAGCGGACAGGAGTACAATGAGCAGTTCTTC. As protein: CASSGQEYNEQFF.

About this clone itself: The identical CDR3 is also encoded by other nucleotide sequences in the sample. J is TRBJ2-5 and V is TRBV30; possibly TRBD1 for D (5 bases). CDR1 and CDR2 (germline): GTSNPN, SVGIG (reference sequence). The CDR3 consists of 14 residues. Trimming pared 2 bases from V and 2 bases from J, leaving 12 bases between. The CDR3 reads CAWSRGAGQETQYF. The DNA of the CDR3 is TGTGCCTGGAGTCGTGGGGCAGGACAAGAGACCCAGTACTTC. Complete variable domain (other parts from reference TRBV30 and TRBJ2-5): SQTIHQWPATLVQPVGSPLSLECTVEGTSNPNLYWYRQAAGRGLQLLFYSVGIGQISSEVPQNLSASRPQDRQFILSSKKLLLSDSGFYLCAWSRGAGQETQYFGPGTRLLVL.

J is TRBJ2-7 and V is TRBV11-2, with 8 bases matching TRBD1. Germline lookup yields CDR1 SGHAT and CDR2 FQNNGV. V shed 4 bases and J 0 bases; nucleotides not matched to a gene: 8. The CDR3 spans 16 residues. CDR3 region: CASSSSGTGSSYEQYF. The CDR3 region has the DNA TGTGCCAGCAGCTCCTCCGGGACAGGCAGCTCCTACGAGCAGTACTTC.

The chain couples TRBV25-1 to TRBJ1-1; D gene unclear. The germline gives CDR1 MGHDK, CDR2 SYGVNS. The CDR3 covers 13 residues. The germline V and J ends were trimmed by 1 base and 1 base, with 4 bases remaining between them. The CDR3 region is CASSESRNTEAFF. The CDR3 bases are TGTGCCAGCAGTGAATCAAGGAACACTGAAGCTTTCTTT.